The clone carrying this T cell receptor (beta chain) has just a few counts. The sample comes from a study of blood T cell repertoires in COVID-19. On the study more broadly: PBMCs, B-cell-depleted T cells, or T cells provided the cDNA or gDNA that made up the material.

In the original processing: Reference gene primer amplification in the assay estimated nucleated cell counts. Profiled with immunoSEQ multiplex PCR; TCRdb holds only in-frame clones, not every one. V, J and clone size were drawn from that table, and D and trimming were deduced from the DNA. The sample gives fewer than 85,000 clones, more than 60% of which show up once; roughly 23% is in the top ten. Germline V lookup: CDR1 WNHNN, CDR2 SYGVQD (reference sequence). The ends were cut back, 0 bases at V and 3 bases at J, with 12 bases in the middle. CDR3 length equals 15 residues. This clonotype originated in a man in his sixties with acute or convalescent COVID-19. Sequenced sample: peripheral blood. The V gene is TRBV10-1, the J gene TRBJ2-7; no firm D call. The CDR3 bases are TGCGCCAGCAGTGAGTCCCGATCGGCGGACTACGAGCAGTACTTC. It encodes CASSESRSADYEQYF.